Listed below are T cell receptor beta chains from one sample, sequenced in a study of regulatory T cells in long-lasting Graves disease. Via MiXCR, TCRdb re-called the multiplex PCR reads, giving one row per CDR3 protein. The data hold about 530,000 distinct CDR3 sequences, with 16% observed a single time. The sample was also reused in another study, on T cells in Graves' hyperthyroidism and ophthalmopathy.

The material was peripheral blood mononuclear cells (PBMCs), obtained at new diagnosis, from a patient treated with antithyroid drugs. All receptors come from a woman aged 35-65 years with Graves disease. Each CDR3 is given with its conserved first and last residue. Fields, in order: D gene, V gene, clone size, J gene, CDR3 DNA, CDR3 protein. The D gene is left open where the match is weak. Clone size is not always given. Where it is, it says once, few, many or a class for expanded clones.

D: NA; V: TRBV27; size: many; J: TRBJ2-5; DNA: TGTGCCAGCAGTTTAGAGTCCGGGTTGGGGACCCAGTACTTC; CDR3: CASSLESGLGTQYF
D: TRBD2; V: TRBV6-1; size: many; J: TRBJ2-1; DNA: TGTGCCAGCAGTGAAGCGCCAGCGGGGAACAATGAGCAGTTCTTC; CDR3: CASSEAPAGNNEQFF
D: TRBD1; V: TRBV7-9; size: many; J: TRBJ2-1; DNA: TGTGCCAGCAGCACAACAGGGGCACCCTACAATGAGCAGTTCTTC; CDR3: CASSTTGAPYNEQFF
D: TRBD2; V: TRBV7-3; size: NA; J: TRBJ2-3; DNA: TGTGCCAGCAGCTTAATAGCGGGGGGCAGGACAGATACGCAGTATTTT; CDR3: CASSLIAGGRTDTQYF
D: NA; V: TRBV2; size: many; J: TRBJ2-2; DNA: TGTGCCAGCAGTGAACAGGGGAACACCGGGGAGCTGTTTTTT; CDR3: CASSEQGNTGELFF
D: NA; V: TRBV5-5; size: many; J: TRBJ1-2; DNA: TGTGCCAGCAGCTTCCCGGGCAGCAACTATGGCTACACCTTC; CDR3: CASSFPGSNYGYTF
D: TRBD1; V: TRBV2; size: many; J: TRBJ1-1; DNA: TGTGCCAGCAAGTGGACAGGCGTGAACACTGAAGCTTTCTTT; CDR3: CASKWTGVNTEAFF
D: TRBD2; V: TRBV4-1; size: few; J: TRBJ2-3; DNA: TGCGCCAGCAGCCAAGAACTAGCGAGAGATACGCAGTATTTT; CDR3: CASSQELARDTQYF
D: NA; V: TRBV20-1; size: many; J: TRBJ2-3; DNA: TGCAGTGCTAACACAGGGTCATATACGCAGTATTTT; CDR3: CSANTGSYTQYF
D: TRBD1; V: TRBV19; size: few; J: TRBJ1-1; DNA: TGTGCCAGTAGAAAACTGACAGGGATATGGGACACTGAAGCTTTCTTT; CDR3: CASRKLTGIWDTEAFF
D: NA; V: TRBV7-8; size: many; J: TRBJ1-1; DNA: TGTGCCAGCAGCACAAATCAGGGAGGAGCTGAAGCTTTCTTT; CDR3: CASSTNQGGAEAFF
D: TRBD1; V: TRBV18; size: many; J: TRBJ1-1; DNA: TGTGCCAGCTCACCACGACAGGGGGAGATGAACACTGAAGCTTTCTTT; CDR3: CASSPRQGEMNTEAFF
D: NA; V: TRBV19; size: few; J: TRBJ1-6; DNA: TGTGCCAGTAGTACCCTTTCGTTGGGTAGTAACAATTCACCCCTCCACTTT; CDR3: CASSTLSLGSNNSPLHF
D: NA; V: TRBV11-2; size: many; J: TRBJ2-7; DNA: TGTGCCAGCAGTTTGGGGACTTTGTACGAGCAGTACTTC; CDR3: CASSLGTLYEQYF
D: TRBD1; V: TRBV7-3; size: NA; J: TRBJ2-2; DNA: TGTGCCAGCAGTTGGGGACAGGGAACCGGGGAGCTGTTTTTT; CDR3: CASSWGQGTGELFF
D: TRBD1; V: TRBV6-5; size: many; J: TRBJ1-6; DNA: TGTGCCAGCAGTTACCTTGGGACAGGGGTCGGATCACCCCTCCACTTT; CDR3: CASSYLGTGVGSPLHF
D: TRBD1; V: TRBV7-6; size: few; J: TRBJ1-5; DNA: TGTGCCAGCAGCCCTTTGGCGGGACAGAGTAATCAGCCCCAGCATTTT; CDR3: CASSPLAGQSNQPQHF
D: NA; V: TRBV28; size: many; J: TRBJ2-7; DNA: TGTGCCAGCAGTTTGCCCGAGGCAGGGGCACTCTACGAGCAGTACTTC; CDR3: CASSLPEAGALYEQYF
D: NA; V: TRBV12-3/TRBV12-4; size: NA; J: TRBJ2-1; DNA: TGTGCCAGCAGTCGTACGGGGCCGGACGGCAATGAGCAGTTCTTC; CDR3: CASSRTGPDGNEQFF
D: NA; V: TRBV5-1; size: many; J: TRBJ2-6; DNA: TGCGCCAGCAGCTTGGAAGGCGGCTCTGGGGCCAACGTCCTGACTTTC; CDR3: CASSLEGGSGANVLTF
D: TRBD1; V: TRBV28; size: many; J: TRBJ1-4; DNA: TGTGCCAGCAGTCCGAGACAGGGGAGGCCTAATGAAAAACTGTTTTTT; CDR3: CASSPRQGRPNEKLFF
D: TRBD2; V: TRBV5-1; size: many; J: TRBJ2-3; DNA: TGCGCCAGCAGCGAACTAGGGACTAGACAAACTACGCAGTATTTT; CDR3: CASSELGTRQTTQYF
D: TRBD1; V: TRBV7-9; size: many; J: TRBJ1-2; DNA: TGTGCCAGCAGCGCCCCTGACAGGGGGCCTGGTGGCTACACCTTC; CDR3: CASSAPDRGPGGYTF
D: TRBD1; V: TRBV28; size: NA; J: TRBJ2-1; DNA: TGTGCCAGCGGGATAACGGGACAGGGCGGTCGTGAGCAGTTCTTC; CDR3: CASGITGQGGREQFF
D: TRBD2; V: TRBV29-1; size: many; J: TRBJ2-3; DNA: TGCAGCGTTGAAATTAGGGAGCGGGGGACAGATACGCAGTATTTT; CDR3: CSVEIRERGTDTQYF
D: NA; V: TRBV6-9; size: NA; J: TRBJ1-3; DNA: TGTGCCAGCAGTTATCAGGCCTCTGGAAACACCATATATTTT; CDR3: CASSYQASGNTIYF
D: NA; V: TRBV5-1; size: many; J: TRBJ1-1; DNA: TGCGCCAGCAGCTTGGAGAGCACTGAAGCTTTCTTT; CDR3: CASSLESTEAFF
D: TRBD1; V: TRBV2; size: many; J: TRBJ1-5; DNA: TGTGCCAGCAGAGGGACAGCAGCGAATAGCAATCAGCCCCAGCATTTT; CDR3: CASRGTAANSNQPQHF
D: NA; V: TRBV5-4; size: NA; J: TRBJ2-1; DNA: TGTGCCAGCAGCCGGGACTTGGGCTCCTACAATGAGCAGTTCTTC; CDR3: CASSRDLGSYNEQFF
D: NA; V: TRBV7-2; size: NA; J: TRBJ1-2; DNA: TGTGCCAGCAGCACCCCGGGCTCCTATGGCTACACCTTC; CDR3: CASSTPGSYGYTF
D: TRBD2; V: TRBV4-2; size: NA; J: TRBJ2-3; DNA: TGTGCCAGCAGCCAAGGGACTAGCGGGGGGGCCATCACAGATACGCAGTATTTT; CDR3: CASSQGTSGGAITDTQYF
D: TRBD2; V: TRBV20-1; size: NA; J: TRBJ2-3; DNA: TGCAGTGCTAGAGATCCCTCTAGCGGGAGCACAGATACGCAGTATTTT; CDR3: CSARDPSSGSTDTQYF
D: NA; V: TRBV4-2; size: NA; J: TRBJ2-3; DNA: TGTGCCAGCAGCCAACAGGGGATGAGGACAGATACGCAGTATTTT; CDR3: CASSQQGMRTDTQYF
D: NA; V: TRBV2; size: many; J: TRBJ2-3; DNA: TGTGCCAGCAGTGAAGGTCTAGAAACAGATACGCAGTATTTT; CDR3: CASSEGLETDTQYF
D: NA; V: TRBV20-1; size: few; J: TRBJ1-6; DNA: TGCAGTGCGGCCGGTACAACAAGCTCCTATAATTCACCCCTCCACTTT; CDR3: CSAAGTTSSYNSPLHF
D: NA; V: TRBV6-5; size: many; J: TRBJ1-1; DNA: TGTGCCAGCAGTTACTCGGAGGGTGTGAACACTGAAGCTTTCTTT; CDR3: CASSYSEGVNTEAFF
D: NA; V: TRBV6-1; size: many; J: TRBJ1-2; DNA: TGTGCCAGCAAGTTGGACAGCTCCTATGGCTACACCTTC; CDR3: CASKLDSSYGYTF
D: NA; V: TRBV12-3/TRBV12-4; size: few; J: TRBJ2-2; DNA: TGTGCCAGCAGTTTAAGGAGAAACACCGGGGAGCTGTTTTTT; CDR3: CASSLRRNTGELFF
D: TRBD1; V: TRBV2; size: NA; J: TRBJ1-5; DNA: TGTGCCAGCAGGTTGGGACAGGGGGCTAGCAATCAGCCCCAGCATTTT; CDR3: CASRLGQGASNQPQHF
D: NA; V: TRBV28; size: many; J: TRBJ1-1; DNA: TGTGCCAGCAGTTTATGGGGGGCCACTGAAGCTTTCTTT; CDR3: CASSLWGATEAFF
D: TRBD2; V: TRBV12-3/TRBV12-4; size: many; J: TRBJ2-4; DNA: TGTGCCAGCAGTTCTGGACTAGCGGGGCTCCAAAACATTCAGTACTTC; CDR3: CASSSGLAGLQNIQYF
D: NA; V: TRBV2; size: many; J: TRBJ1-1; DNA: TGTGCCAGCAGTGCAGAAAGGACTAACACTGAAGCTTTCTTT; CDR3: CASSAERTNTEAFF
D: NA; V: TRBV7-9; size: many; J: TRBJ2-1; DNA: TGTGCCAGCAGCTCCAGGGCGACTGAGCAGTTCTTC; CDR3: CASSSRATEQFF
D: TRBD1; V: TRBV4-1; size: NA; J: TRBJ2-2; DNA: TGCGCCAGCAGCCTAAGGGACAGGGGCGATCAGAGGGAGCTGTTTTTT; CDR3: CASSLRDRGDQRELFF
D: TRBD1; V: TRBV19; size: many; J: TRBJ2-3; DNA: TGTGCCAGCAGTCGGACAGGGATCACAGATACGCAGTATTTT; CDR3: CASSRTGITDTQYF